A selection of T cell receptor beta chains follows, all from one sample in a study of Ad26.COV2.S vaccination and SARS-CoV-2 variants. TCRdb's copy holds only in-frame clones and misses some; the assay was immunoSEQ multiplex PCR. In the table there are more than 300,000 clones, roughly 90% of which are singletons. Sample: peripheral blood, taken in a trial of Ad26.COV2.S vaccine versus placebo. These receptors were obtained from a person aged 18 to 65 who received the Ad26.COV2.S COVID-19 vaccine or a placebo. Each CDR3 is given with its conserved first and last residue. D genes are given only for firm matches. Clone size is shown for a subset of rows, as once, few, many or a class of expanded clone.

clone_size	j_call	v_call	d_call	cdr3_nt	cdr3_aa
NA	TRBJ1-2	TRBV28	NA	TGTGCCAGCAGTTTGGGGGCCGGGACTCAGACCTATGGCTACACCTTC	CASSLGAGTQTYGYTF
NA	TRBJ1-5	TRBV18	NA	TGTGCCAGCTCGCGTGGTTTAAATAGCAATCAGCCCCAGCATTTT	CASSRGLNSNQPQHF
NA	TRBJ2-2	TRBV5-1	TRBD2	TGCGCCAGCGATACTAGCGGTAACACCGGGGAGCTGTTTTTT	CASDTSGNTGELFF
NA	TRBJ2-5	TRBV18	TRBD1	TGTGCCAGCTCACCAGACAGGGAAGGGACCCAGTACTTC	CASSPDREGTQYF
NA	TRBJ1-5	TRBV2	NA	TGTGCCAGCAGTCAAAACAATCAGCCCCAGCATTTT	CASSQNNQPQHF
NA	TRBJ2-7	TRBV29-1	NA	TGCAGCGTTGTCGTGGATTCGAACTACGAGCAGTACTTC	CSVVVDSNYEQYF
NA	TRBJ2-7	TRBV12-3/TRBV12-4	NA	TGTGCCAGCAGTTTCTCGAGGGGGTACGAGCAGTACTTC	CASSFSRGYEQYF
NA	TRBJ2-7	TRBV7-8	NA	TGTGCCAGCAGCTCTAGGCGGCTGGCCGCCCACGAGCAGTACTTC	CASSSRRLAAHEQYF
NA	TRBJ1-4	TRBV9	NA	TGTGCCAGCAGCCCTGGGCAGGGGATCGTAGAGGATGAAAAACTGTTTTTT	CASSPGQGIVEDEKLFF
NA	TRBJ2-1	TRBV12-3/TRBV12-4	TRBD2	TGTGCCAGCAGCCCAAGCGGGAGCAATGAGCAGTTCTTC	CASSPSGSNEQFF
NA	TRBJ1-2	TRBV10-3	NA	TGTGCCATCAGCCTAATGGGGGGGGTCGGCTACACCTTC	CAISLMGGVGYTF
NA	TRBJ2-5	TRBV7-2	NA	TGTGCCAGCAGCCTCGGGCCGACAGGAGAGGTGGACTTC	CASSLGPTGEVDF
few	TRBJ2-7	TRBV5-4	TRBD2	TGTGCCAGCAGCTTATGGCGGGGGGCCCTCTACGAGCAGTACTTC	CASSLWRGALYEQYF
NA	TRBJ1-1	TRBV18	TRBD1	TGTGCCAGCTCACCGACGGGACAGGGAATCACTGAAGCTTTCTTT	CASSPTGQGITEAFF
NA	TRBJ2-6	TRBV19	TRBD1	TGTGCCAGTAGTCTCAACCGGGACAGGGAAGCTGGGGCCAACGTCCTGACTTTC	CASSLNRDREAGANVLTF
NA	TRBJ2-1	TRBV29-1	NA	TGCAGCGTTGAAGCGAATGAGCAGTTCTTC	CSVEANEQFF
NA	TRBJ1-3	TRBV4-3	NA	TGCGCCAGCAGCCATACCCAGGGAAACACCATATATTTT	CASSHTQGNTIYF
NA	TRBJ1-5	TRBV28	NA	TGTGCCAGCAGTCCCTCGGGGGGAAAAGTCAATCAGCCCCAGCATTTT	CASSPSGGKVNQPQHF
NA	TRBJ2-7	TRBV11-2	NA	TGTGCCAGCAGCTTCAACTACGAGCAGTACTTC	CASSFNYEQYF
NA	TRBJ1-2	TRBV6-2/TRBV6-3	NA	TGTGCCAGCAGCCCTTCTTGGATTGACTATGGCTACACCTTC	CASSPSWIDYGYTF
NA	TRBJ1-2	TRBV6-5	TRBD1	TGTGCCAGATCACGGGACAGCTTCTATGGCTACACCTTC	CARSRDSFYGYTF
NA	TRBJ2-3	TRBV29-1	TRBD1	TGCAGCGCCTCAGGGACAGCACTCACAGATACGCAGTATTTT	CSASGTALTDTQYF
NA	TRBJ1-1	TRBV24-1	TRBD1	TGTGCCACCAGTGACCCTCAGGGGGGGGCAAGAGCGAACACTGAAGCTTTCTTT	CATSDPQGGARANTEAFF
NA	TRBJ1-3	TRBV6-1	NA	TGTGCCAGCAGTGAACACAGGTTAACTGGAAACACCATATATTTT	CASSEHRLTGNTIYF
NA	TRBJ2-1	TRBV5-1	TRBD2	TGCGCCAGCAGCTTGCAGCGGGGGGACTACAATGAGCAGTTCTTC	CASSLQRGDYNEQFF
NA	TRBJ1-5	TRBV24-1	NA	TGTGCCAGCCGGGCCCATCAGCCCCAGCATTTT	CASRAHQPQHF
NA	TRBJ1-1	TRBV18	TRBD1	TGTGCCAGCTCACAGGACAGGGGAGGAACTGAAGCTTTCTTT	CASSQDRGGTEAFF
once	TRBJ2-5	TRBV2	NA	TGTGCCAGCGGCTTAGGGGGGATACAAGAGACCCAGTACTTC	CASGLGGIQETQYF
NA	TRBJ1-4	TRBV29-1	TRBD1	TGCAGCGTACAGGGGGCGGGGGAAAAACTGTTTTTT	CSVQGAGEKLFF
NA	TRBJ2-2	TRBV7-2	NA	TGTGCCAGCAGCTTAGCGGGAGGAAGGACCGGGGAGCTGTTTTTT	CASSLAGGRTGELFF
NA	TRBJ1-4	TRBV4-3	NA	TGCGCCAGCAGCACCGCCGGCTGGGGTAATGAAAAACTGTTTTTT	CASSTAGWGNEKLFF
NA	TRBJ2-1	TRBV4-3	TRBD2	TGCGCCAGCAGCCACTATCTAGCGGGAGCCCCCAATGAGCAGTTCTTC	CASSHYLAGAPNEQFF
NA	TRBJ2-5	TRBV10-3	TRBD2	TGTGCCATCAGTGAGTCCCGGGGGGACGTGGTCCAAGAGACCCAGTACTTC	CAISESRGDVVQETQYF
NA	TRBJ2-7	TRBV2	NA	TGTGCCAGTACAGTGGCCTACGAGCAGTACTTC	CASTVAYEQYF
NA	TRBJ2-3	TRBV18	NA	TGTGCCAGCCTCCCGGCTCATAGCGGCCCCACAGATACGCAGTATTTT	CASLPAHSGPTDTQYF
NA	TRBJ2-7	TRBV6-5	TRBD1	TGTGCCAGCAGTCGCACAGGGGAGAACTCCTACGAGCAGTACTTC	CASSRTGENSYEQYF
NA	TRBJ1-4	TRBV7-9	NA	TGTGCCAGCAGCTTAGATGGGGGTAATGAAAAACTGTTTTTT	CASSLDGGNEKLFF
NA	TRBJ1-1	TRBV7-2	NA	TGTGCCAGCAGCGCCGAAGCTGGTGGGACGGAGGCTGAAGCTTTCTTT	CASSAEAGGTEAEAFF
NA	TRBJ2-1	TRBV5-6	NA	TGTGCCAGCAGCTTGTTGATCACCTACAATGAGCAGTTCTTC	CASSLLITYNEQFF
NA	TRBJ2-1	TRBV30	TRBD2	TGTGCCTGGAGTGTAGGACTAGAAGGCAATGAGCAGTTCTTC	CAWSVGLEGNEQFF
NA	TRBJ2-3	TRBV7-2	TRBD2	TGTGCCAGCAGCCCCCATTTGGCGGGGGGTACGATTTCAGATACGCAGTATTTT	CASSPHLAGGTISDTQYF
NA	TRBJ1-1	TRBV10-3	TRBD1	TGTGCCACGGACAGGGGATGGCAAATGAACACTGAAGCTTTCTTT	CATDRGWQMNTEAFF
NA	TRBJ2-3	TRBV24-1	NA	TGTGCCACCAGTGATCAGACACAGGGTGAAGATACGCAGTATTTT	CATSDQTQGEDTQYF
NA	TRBJ1-1	TRBV6-5	NA	TGTGCCAGCAGTTCGAGAGGGGGGAGCACTGAAGCTTTCTTT	CASSSRGGSTEAFF
NA	TRBJ2-3	TRBV12-3/TRBV12-4	TRBD2	TGTGCCAGCACCTCGGGAGGCGAAAATACGCAGTATTTT	CASTSGGENTQYF
NA	TRBJ2-6	TRBV5-6	NA	TGTGCCAGCAGCCCCCGGAACAGGGGACTTGCTGGGGCCAACGTCCTGACTTTC	CASSPRNRGLAGANVLTF
NA	TRBJ2-3	TRBV9	TRBD2	TGTGCCAGCAGCGGTCCCGGGACTAGCGGAGATACTAGCACAGATACGCAGTATTTT	CASSGPGTSGDTSTDTQYF